These T cell receptor beta chains were read from a single sample in a study of T cell responses to AZD1222 COVID-19 vaccine. Assay: immunoSEQ multiplex PCR; the TCRdb copy retains only in-frame clones and omits some. Of some 140,000 clones listed, 75% to 90% are singletons. The specimen was peripheral blood, collected on day 0 of AZD1222 vaccination. The receptors shown here come from an adult in good health. The CDR3 runs from the conserved cysteine through the conserved F or W. Fields, in order: CDR3 length, V gene, clone size, J gene, D gene, CDR3 DNA, CDR3 protein. A D gene is named only where the DNA matches it firmly. The size entry is marked missing in some rows and otherwise reads once, few, many or a size class.

>17|TRBV5-4|NA|TRBJ2-6|NA
TGTGCCAGCAGCTCACCGACTGATCGGGCTGGGGCCAACGTCCTGACTTTC
CASSSPTDRAGANVLTF
>16|TRBV7-2|once|TRBJ1-1|TRBD1
TGTGCCAGCAGCCCGGGCCCCTACAGGGGGGACACTGAAGCTTTCTTT
CASSPGPYRGDTEAFF
>17|TRBV5-4|NA|TRBJ1-2|NA
TGTGCCAGCAGCTTGGCCGAGACAGTTCGGGCTAGACACGGCTACACCTTC
CASSLAETVRARHGYTF
>16|TRBV6-5|NA|TRBJ1-6|TRBD1
TGTGCCAGCAGTTACTCGTTTCAGGACAGGGTTTCACCCCTCCACTTT
CASSYSFQDRVSPLHF
>13|TRBV29-1|NA|TRBJ1-4|TRBD1
TGCAGCGTTTGGACAGGGCACGGTGAAAAACTGTTTTTT
CSVWTGHGEKLFF
>13|TRBV9|NA|TRBJ1-2|NA
TGTGCCAGCAGCTTGGGGGGGAAGTATGGCTACACCTTC
CASSLGGKYGYTF
>14|TRBV20-1|NA|TRBJ2-3|NA
TGCAGTGCCAGTGGAAGGGGGTACACAGATACGCAGTATTTT
CSASGRGYTDTQYF
>13|TRBV28|NA|TRBJ1-1|NA
TGTGCCAGCAGCCCCGACTTGAACACTGAAGCTTTCTTT
CASSPDLNTEAFF
>16|TRBV7-8|NA|TRBJ1-2|TRBD1
TGTGCCAGCGGAGGACAGGGTGGTTTAGCTAACTATGGCTACACCTTC
CASGGQGGLANYGYTF
>13|TRBV28|NA|TRBJ2-7|NA
TGTGCCAGCAGTTTAGGAGCTTCCTACGAGCAGTACTTC
CASSLGASYEQYF
>13|TRBV4-2|NA|TRBJ1-1|NA
TGTGCCAGCAGCCAACGCGAGAACACTGAAGCTTTCTTT
CASSQRENTEAFF
>15|TRBV6-5|NA|TRBJ1-3|NA
TGTGCCAGCAGGCGGGAAGCGAGCTCTGGAAACACCATATATTTT
CASRREASSGNTIYF
>13|TRBV6-5|NA|TRBJ2-7|TRBD1
TGTGCCAGCAATCATAGGGGGCAATACGAGCAGTACTTC
CASNHRGQYEQYF
>17|TRBV2|NA|TRBJ1-5|NA
TGTGCCAGCAGTGTCTTTCTTGGGACACAGATCAATCAGCCCCAGCATTTT
CASSVFLGTQINQPQHF
>13|TRBV7-7|NA|TRBJ1-6|NA
TGTGCCAGCAGCTTAGGGGTCAATTCACCCCTCCACTTT
CASSLGVNSPLHF
>11|TRBV2|NA|TRBJ1-6|NA
TGTGCCAGCAGGGATAATTCACCCCTCCACTTT
CASRDNSPLHF
>12|TRBV2|NA|TRBJ2-5|NA
TGTGCCAGCAGGGGGGTCGAAGAGACCCAGTACTTC
CASRGVEETQYF
>17|TRBV5-1|NA|TRBJ2-7|NA
TGCGCCAGCAGCTTGGCATACCGGCCAGGGAGTCCTTACGAGCAGTACTTC
CASSLAYRPGSPYEQYF
>17|TRBV5-1|NA|TRBJ1-1|NA
TGCGCCAGCAGCTTAGTTCGAATGACAGATTTGAACACTGAAGCTTTCTTT
CASSLVRMTDLNTEAFF
>15|TRBV3-1/TRBV3-2|NA|TRBJ1-1|TRBD1
TGTGCCAGCAGCCCGGGACAGCCCATGAACACTGAAGCTTTCTTT
CASSPGQPMNTEAFF
>17|TRBV9|NA|TRBJ1-6|NA
TGTGCCAGCAGCCCCAACCTCCGGGACAAGTCCAATTCACCCCTCCACTTT
CASSPNLRDKSNSPLHF
>13|TRBV19|NA|TRBJ1-1|NA
TGTGCCAGTAGAGTGGCCACATCGTGGGAAGCTTTCTTT
CASRVATSWEAFF
>14|TRBV30|NA|TRBJ1-5|NA
TGTGCCTGGAGTTATAACAGTGAGAATCAGCCCCAGCATTTT
CAWSYNSENQPQHF
>12|TRBV2|NA|TRBJ2-7|TRBD1
TGTGCCAGTGACAGGGACGGCTACGAGCAGTACTTC
CASDRDGYEQYF
>13|TRBV10-3|NA|TRBJ1-2|NA
TGTGCCATCAGTCAACAGGGAGGCTATGGCTACACCTTC
CAISQQGGYGYTF
>13|TRBV19|NA|TRBJ1-5|NA
TGTGCCAGTATCCCTGGACAGAATCAGCCCCAGCATTTT
CASIPGQNQPQHF
>13|TRBV5-4|few|TRBJ2-3|NA
TGTGCCAGCAGCCAGGGCCGCGGGGATACGCAGTATTTT
CASSQGRGDTQYF
>16|TRBV5-1|NA|TRBJ2-5|TRBD1
TGCGCCAGCAGCTACCGTGGACAGGCCTTTCAAGAGACCCAGTACTTC
CASSYRGQAFQETQYF
>16|TRBV5-1|NA|TRBJ2-6|NA
TGCGCCAGCAGCTTTTCTGGTGACTCTGGGGCCAACGTCCTGACTTTC
CASSFSGDSGANVLTF
>12|TRBV6-5|NA|TRBJ1-5|NA
TGTGCCAGCAGAGACGGGCTCAAGCCCCAGCATTTT
CASRDGLKPQHF
>11|TRBV20-1|NA|TRBJ1-5|NA
TGCAGTGCTAGAAGGGGAGAGCCCCAGCATTTT
CSARRGEPQHF
>13|TRBV6-5|once|TRBJ1-2|NA
TGTGCCAGCAGGGGAGGCTTGTTCTTGGGCTACACCTTC
CASRGGLFLGYTF
>15|TRBV7-9|NA|TRBJ1-4|NA
TGTGCCAGCAGCCTTGGACGGAGCTTTAATGAAAAACTGTTTTTT
CASSLGRSFNEKLFF